The text below deals with one TCR beta chain. Its antigen has not been determined. Base qualities are not recorded, but no much larger clone differs from it by a single base. The data stem from a study of blood T cells in healthy people across ages (dated by TCRdb to the mid-2010s). A note on the overall study: Template switching captured roughly one uniquely barcoded TCR beta cDNA molecule per two T cells in model experiments. Using the same blood draw, the study looked at two additional independent replicas of 1 million unique cDNA reads for two donors, one aged 18 to 29 and the other aged 80 or older. Donors of different ages were randomly distributed across sequencing lanes to avoid experimental bias. Donors were grouped into four age groups: young (average 16 years), middle-aged (39), aged (about 60) and long-lived (about 82). Using deep sequencing normalized with unique cDNA molecular identifiers, the study measured how TCR beta repertoire diversity changes with age. Study-wide findings and limitations: Donor CMV infection status was unknown, potentially confounding age-related changes in expanded clonotypes. Bulk unsorted PBMC profiling prevented conclusive comparison of naive and antigen-experienced compartments. Estimates of total diversity from one million sequenced T cells were regarded as lower bounds and underestimates. Compared with the aged group, the long-lived group had more naive CD4+ T cells, fewer expanded clones and increased TCR diversity, a pattern suggesting age selection. A strong correlation was found between observed TCR beta diversity and the percentage of naive T cells measured by flow cytometry. Observed TCR beta diversity per million T cells fell roughly linearly with age, and a significant reduction was already apparent by age around 36.

Systemically healthy Caucasian individuals from Russia, some 36 in total and aged about 6 to 100 years, were included as donors. About 10 milliliters of peripheral blood were collected from each donor into EDTA-treated Vacutainer tubes. Ficoll-Paque density-gradient centrifugation was used to isolate PBMCs, with at least 6 million obtained per sample. Total RNA, at least 5 micrograms per sample, was extracted from PBMCs with Trizol reagent. The percentages of naive CD45RAhigh/CD27high T cells were determined by flow cytometry on a PBMC aliquot from every donor. CDR1 and CDR2 are read off the germline V gene (reference sequence) as MNHEY and SMNVEV. The V end gives up 3 bases and the J end 5 bases, leaving 9 bases in the junction not matched to a gene. Including cysteine and phenylalanine, the CDR3 has 16 amino acids. CDR3 DNA only is kept here, 48 bases in frame from base 1. The library was prepared using 5' RACE. The instrument given in TCRdb is Illumina HiSeq 2500. A second PCR of about 7 to 12 cycles was run with a J-beta primer mix and a sample-barcoded 5' primer. Each TCR beta cDNA molecule received a unique molecular identifier from a template-switch 5' adaptor carrying 12 random nucleotides. Each sample yielded at least 3 million CDR3-containing paired-end reads. First-strand cDNA was synthesized from all RNA with the Mint cDNA synthesis kit, primed by a TRBC-specific oligonucleotide. After uracil-DNA glycosylase treatment, a first 18-cycle PCR used universal primers M1SS and BC2_uni_R on all cDNA. The paper's data handling went like this. For normalization, 1 million high-quality reads, each with a distinct molecular identifier, were randomly selected from each sample. Reads sharing molecular identifiers were discarded rather than binned into consensus sequences. MiTCR, set to a Q25 quality threshold and the strictest error-elimination algorithm, was used for CDR3 identification, clonotype clustering and error correction. Lower-bound total TCR beta diversity was estimated with a nonparametric unseen species model using Euler transformation. Using fastp trimming at Q25 and MiXCR clonotype assembly, TCRdb reanalyzed the public sequencing data and kept in-frame beta chains. Entries are consolidated by CDR3 protein sequence, retaining the most common genes and DNA. The V and J calls here are based on TCRdb, not the publication. For this sample the table gives approximately 1,000,000 distinct CDR3 sequences, of which less than 50% were detected only once. The ten largest clones represent under 20% of the sample.

The sample taken for sequencing was blood. The TCR comes from a woman aged 55-70 years in good health. The sequence links TRBV27 to TRBJ2-5, and 10 junction bases match TRBD2. The CDR3 corresponds to CASSFSSGRAKETQYF. The nucleotide sequence is given as TGTGCCAGCAGTTTTTCCAGCGGGAGGGCCAAGGAGACCCAGTACTTC.